This T cell receptor beta chain was identified during a study of T cell clones after liver transplantation. Study context: Subjects received no induction therapy and standard immunosuppression until randomization at 12-24 months post-transplant. Study conclusions and caveats: The donor-reactive repertoire was only partly measurable in a couple of subjects, lacking donor cells.

The repertoire was sequenced with immunoSEQ multiplex PCR; TCRdb's copy has only in-frame clones and lacks some. The sample contains 50,000 to 60,000 clones, 60% to 80% of which appear only once. Regarding this clone: The antigen remains undetermined.

This CDR3 is built from 17 residues. Germline V gene lookup returns CDR1 SGHTA and CDR2 FQGNSA. After removal of 4 bases from V and 5 bases from J, the junction contained 8 bases not matched to a gene. Sorting of unstimulated PBMCs yielded separate CD3+CD4+ and CD3+CD8+ fractions. The chain employs TRBV7-2 and TRBJ1-6, with TRBD1 identical over 10 bases. Sequencing used CD4+ T cells from blood, obtained at the 22-month timepoint. The clonotype was recovered from a human patient who received a liver transplant. Part of the T cell pool may stem from the graft donor. The CDR3 nucleotides are TGTGCCAGCAGCTCTCCGGGGGGACAGGGGAATAATTCACCCCTCCACTTT. Amino acids: CASSSPGGQGNNSPLHF.